This T cell receptor beta chain was recorded in a study of blood T cells in healthy people across ages. Study-wide results and caveats: A roughly linear fall in TCR beta diversity per million T cells was seen with increasing age.

A note on this clonotype: Its cognate antigen is unknown.

For the second PCR, which ran for roughly 6 to 11 cycles, a sample-barcoded 5' primer and a J-beta primer mix were used. Each cDNA molecule carried a tag from a template-switch adaptor that contained 12 random nucleotides. TCRdb re-derived calls from the 5' RACE reads in MiXCR, one entry per CDR3 protein. The repertoire consists of about 780,000 distinct CDR3 sequences, with less than 60% occurring once and the leading ten covering about a sixth. This receptor was taken from a man older than 75 in good health. Material: blood.

DNA for the CDR3: TGTGCCAGCAGTTCGACTAGAACGGGAGGTCCAGAGACCCAGTACTTC. It translates to CASSSTRTGGPETQYF. V and J are TRBV6-5 and TRBJ2-5; 7 positions agree with TRBD2. This CDR3 has 16 residues. V was clipped by 4 bases and J by 4 bases; unmatched bases: 12. Germline CDR1 reads MNHEY; CDR2 reads SVGAGI.